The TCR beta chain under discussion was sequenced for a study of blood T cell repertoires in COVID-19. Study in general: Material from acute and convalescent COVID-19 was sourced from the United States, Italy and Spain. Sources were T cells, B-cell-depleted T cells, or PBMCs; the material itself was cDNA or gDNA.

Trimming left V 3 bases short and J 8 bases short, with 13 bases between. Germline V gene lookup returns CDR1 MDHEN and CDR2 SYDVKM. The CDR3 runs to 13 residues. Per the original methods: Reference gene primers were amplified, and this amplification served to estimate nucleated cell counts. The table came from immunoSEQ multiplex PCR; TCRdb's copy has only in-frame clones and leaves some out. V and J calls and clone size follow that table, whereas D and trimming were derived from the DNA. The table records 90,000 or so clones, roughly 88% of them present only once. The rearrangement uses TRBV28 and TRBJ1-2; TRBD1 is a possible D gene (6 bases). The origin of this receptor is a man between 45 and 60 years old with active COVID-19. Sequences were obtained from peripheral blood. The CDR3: CASSFVGAEGYTF. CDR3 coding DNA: TGTGCCAGCAGTTTCGTGGGGGCCGAGGGCTACACCTTC.